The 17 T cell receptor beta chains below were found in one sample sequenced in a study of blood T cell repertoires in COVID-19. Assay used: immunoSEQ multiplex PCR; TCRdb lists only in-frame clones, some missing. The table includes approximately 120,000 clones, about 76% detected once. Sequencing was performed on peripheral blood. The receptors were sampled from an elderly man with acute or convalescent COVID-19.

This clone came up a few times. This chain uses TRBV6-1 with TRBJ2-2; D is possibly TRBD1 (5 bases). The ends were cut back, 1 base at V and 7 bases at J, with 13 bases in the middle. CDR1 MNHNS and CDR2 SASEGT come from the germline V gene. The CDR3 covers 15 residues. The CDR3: CASSEVRTNYGELFF. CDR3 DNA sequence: TGTGCCAGCAGTGAAGTAAGGACAAACTACGGGGAGCTGTTTTTT.

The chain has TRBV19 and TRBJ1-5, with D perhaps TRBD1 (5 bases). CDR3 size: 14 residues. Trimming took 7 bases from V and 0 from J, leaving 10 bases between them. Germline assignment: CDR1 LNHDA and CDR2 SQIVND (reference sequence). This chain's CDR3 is CASIGEGSNQPQHF. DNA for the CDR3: TGTGCCAGTATAGGGGAGGGTAGCAATCAGCCCCAGCATTTT. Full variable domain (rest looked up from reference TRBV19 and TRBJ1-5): DGGITQSPKYLFRKEGQNVTLSCEQNLNHDAMYWYRQDPGQGLRLIYYSQIVNDFQKGDIAEGYSVSREKKESFPLTVTSAQKNPTAFYLCASIGEGSNQPQHFGDGTRLSIL.

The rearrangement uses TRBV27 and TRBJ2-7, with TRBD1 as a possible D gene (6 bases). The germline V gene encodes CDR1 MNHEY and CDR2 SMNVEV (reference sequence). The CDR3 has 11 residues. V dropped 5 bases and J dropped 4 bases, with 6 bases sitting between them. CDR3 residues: CASSQGYEQYF. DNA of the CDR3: TGTGCCAGCAGTCAGGGGTACGAGCAGTACTTC.

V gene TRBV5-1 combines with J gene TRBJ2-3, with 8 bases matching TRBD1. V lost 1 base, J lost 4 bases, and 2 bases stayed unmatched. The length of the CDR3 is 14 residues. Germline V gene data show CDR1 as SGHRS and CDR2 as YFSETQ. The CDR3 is CASSLLQGADTQYF. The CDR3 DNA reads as TGCGCCAGCAGCTTGTTACAGGGGGCAGATACGCAGTATTTT.

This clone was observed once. The CDR3 loop reads CASSLRQYSYEQYF. DNA of the CDR3: TGTGCCAGCAGTCTAAGACAGTACTCCTACGAGCAGTACTTC. V and J are TRBV6-5 and TRBJ2-7; a possible D gene is TRBD1 (5 bases). CDR3 length: 14 amino acids. Trimming cost V 5 bases and J 0 bases, with 11 bases left between them. Germline V gives CDR1 MNHEY, CDR2 SVGAGI.

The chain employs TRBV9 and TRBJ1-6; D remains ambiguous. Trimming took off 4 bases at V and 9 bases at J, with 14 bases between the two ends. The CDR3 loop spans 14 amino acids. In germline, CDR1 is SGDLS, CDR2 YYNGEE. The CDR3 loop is CASSPEFVGSPLHF. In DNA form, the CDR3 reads TGTGCCAGCAGCCCGGAGTTTGTAGGTTCACCCCTCCACTTT. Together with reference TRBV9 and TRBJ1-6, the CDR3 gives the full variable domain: DSGVTQTPKHLITATGQRVTLRCSPRSGDLSVYWYQQSLDQGLQFLIQYYNGEERAKGNILERFSAQQFPDLHSELNLSSLELGDSALYFCASSPEFVGSPLHFGNGTRLTVT.

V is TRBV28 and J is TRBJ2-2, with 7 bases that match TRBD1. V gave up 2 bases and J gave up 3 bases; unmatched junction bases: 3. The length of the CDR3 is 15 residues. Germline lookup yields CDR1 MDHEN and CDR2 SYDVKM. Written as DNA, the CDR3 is TGTGCCAGCAGTTTAAGACAGGGTGACACCGGGGAGCTGTTTTTT. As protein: CASSLRQGDTGELFF.

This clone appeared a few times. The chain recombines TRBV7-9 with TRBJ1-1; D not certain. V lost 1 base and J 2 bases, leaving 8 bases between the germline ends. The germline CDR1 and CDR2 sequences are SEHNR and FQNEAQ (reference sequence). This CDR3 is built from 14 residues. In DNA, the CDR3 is TGTGCCAGCAGCTTAGACGCAGTAAACACTGAAGCTTTCTTT. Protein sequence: CASSLDAVNTEAFF.

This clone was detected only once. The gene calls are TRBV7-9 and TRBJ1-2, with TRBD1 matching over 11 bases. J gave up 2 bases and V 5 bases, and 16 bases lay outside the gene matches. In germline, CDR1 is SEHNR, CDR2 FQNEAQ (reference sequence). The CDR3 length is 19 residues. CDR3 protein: CASSQSVGDRGNWNYGYTF. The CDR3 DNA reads TGTGCCAGCAGCCAAAGTGTCGGGGACAGGGGGAATTGGAACTATGGCTACACCTTC. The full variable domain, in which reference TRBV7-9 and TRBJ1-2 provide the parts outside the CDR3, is DTGVSQNPRHKITKRGQNVTFRCDPISEHNRLYWYRQTLGQGPEFLTYFQNEAQLEKSRLLSDRFSAERPKGSFSTLEIQRTEQGDSAMYLCASSQSVGDRGNWNYGYTFGSGTRLTVV.

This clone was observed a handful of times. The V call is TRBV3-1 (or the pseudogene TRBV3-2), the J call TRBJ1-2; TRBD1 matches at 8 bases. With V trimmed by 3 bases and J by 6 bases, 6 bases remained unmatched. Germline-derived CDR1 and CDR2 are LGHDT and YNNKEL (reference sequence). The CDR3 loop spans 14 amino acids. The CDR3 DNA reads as TGTGCCAGCAGCCACAGGGACAGGAGGGATGGCTACACCTTC. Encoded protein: CASSHRDRRDGYTF.

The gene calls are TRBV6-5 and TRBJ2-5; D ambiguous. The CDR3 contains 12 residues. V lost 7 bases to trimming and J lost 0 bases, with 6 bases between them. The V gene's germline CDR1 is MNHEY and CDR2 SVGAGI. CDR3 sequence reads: CASKRDQETQYF. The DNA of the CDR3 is TGTGCCAGCAAAAGAGACCAAGAGACCCAGTACTTC.

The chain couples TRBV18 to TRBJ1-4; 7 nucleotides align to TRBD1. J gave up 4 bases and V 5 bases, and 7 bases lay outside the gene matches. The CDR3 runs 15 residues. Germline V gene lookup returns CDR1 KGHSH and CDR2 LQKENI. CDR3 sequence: CASSASGTVNEKLFF. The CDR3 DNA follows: TGTGCCAGCTCAGCCTCCGGGACAGTTAATGAAAAACTGTTTTTT. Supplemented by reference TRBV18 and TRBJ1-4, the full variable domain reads NAGVMQNPRHLVRRRGQEARLRCSPMKGHSHVYWYRQLPEEGLKFMVYLQKENIIDESGMPKERFSAEFPKEGPSILRIQQVVRGDSAAYFCASSASGTVNEKLFFGSGTQLSVL.

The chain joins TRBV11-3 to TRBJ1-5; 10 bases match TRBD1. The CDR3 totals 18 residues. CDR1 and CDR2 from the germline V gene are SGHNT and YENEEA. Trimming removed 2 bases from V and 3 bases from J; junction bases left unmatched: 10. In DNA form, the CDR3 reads TGTGCCAGCAGCTTAACCCGGGACAGGGGAAGGGACAATCAGCCCCAGCATTTT. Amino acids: CASSLTRDRGRDNQPQHF.

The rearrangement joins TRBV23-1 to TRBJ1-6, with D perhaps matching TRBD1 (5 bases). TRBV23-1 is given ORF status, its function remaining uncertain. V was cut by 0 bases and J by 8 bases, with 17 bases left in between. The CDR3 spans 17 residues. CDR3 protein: CASSQSNGGSEDSPLHF. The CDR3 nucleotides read TGCGCCAGCAGTCAATCGAATGGGGGGAGTGAGGATTCACCCCTCCACTTT.

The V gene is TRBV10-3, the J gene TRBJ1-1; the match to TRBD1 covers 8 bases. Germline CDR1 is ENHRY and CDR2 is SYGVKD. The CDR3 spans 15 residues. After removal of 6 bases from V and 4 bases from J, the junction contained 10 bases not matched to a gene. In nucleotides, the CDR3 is TGTGCCATCAGCGCAGGACAGGGTCCTTTCACTGAAGCTTTCTTT. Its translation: CAISAGQGPFTEAFF.

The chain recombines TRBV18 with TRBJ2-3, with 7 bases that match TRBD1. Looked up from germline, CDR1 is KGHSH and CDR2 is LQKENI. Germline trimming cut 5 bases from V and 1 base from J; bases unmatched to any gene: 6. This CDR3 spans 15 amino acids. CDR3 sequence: CASSSGQVRTDTQYF. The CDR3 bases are TGTGCCAGCTCATCTGGACAGGTGCGCACAGATACGCAGTATTTT.

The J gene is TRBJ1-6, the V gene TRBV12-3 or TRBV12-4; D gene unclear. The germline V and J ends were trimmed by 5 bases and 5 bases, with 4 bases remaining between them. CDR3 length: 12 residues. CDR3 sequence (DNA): TGTGCCAGCAGTACAAATAATTCACCCCTCCACTTT. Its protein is CASSTNNSPLHF.